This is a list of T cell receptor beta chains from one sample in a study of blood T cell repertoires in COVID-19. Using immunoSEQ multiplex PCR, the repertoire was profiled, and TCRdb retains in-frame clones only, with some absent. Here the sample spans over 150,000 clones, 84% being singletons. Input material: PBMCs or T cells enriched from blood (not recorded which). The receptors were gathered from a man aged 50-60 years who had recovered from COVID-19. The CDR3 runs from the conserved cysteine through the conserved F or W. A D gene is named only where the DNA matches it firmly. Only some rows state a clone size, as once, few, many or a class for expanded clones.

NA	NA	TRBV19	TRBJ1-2	CASSIWGRDYGYTF	TGTGCCAGTAGTATCTGGGGGCGCGACTATGGCTACACCTTC
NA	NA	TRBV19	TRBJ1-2	CASSTQGLDYGYTF	TGTGCCAGTAGCACACAGGGCCTAGACTATGGCTACACCTTC
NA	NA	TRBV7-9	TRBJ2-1	CASSFPYEQFF	TGTGCCAGCAGCTTTCCTTATGAGCAGTTCTTC
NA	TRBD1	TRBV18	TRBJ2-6	CASSHSQTGAGANVLTF	TGTGCCAGCTCACACAGCCAAACAGGGGCTGGGGCCAACGTCCTGACTTTC
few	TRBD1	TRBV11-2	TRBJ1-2	CASSSPGQGFGYTF	TGTGCCAGCAGCTCGCCGGGACAGGGGTTTGGCTACACCTTC
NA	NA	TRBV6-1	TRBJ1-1	CASSEKTRVAEAFF	TGTGCCAGCAGTGAAAAGACTCGAGTCGCTGAAGCTTTCTTT
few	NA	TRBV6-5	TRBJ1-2	CASSYAHSGSYTF	TGTGCCAGCAGTTACGCTCACAGCGGTAGCTACACCTTC
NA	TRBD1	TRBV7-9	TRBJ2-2	CASSTRTGQGASGELFF	TGTGCCAGCAGCACTCGAACCGGACAGGGGGCGTCCGGGGAGCTGTTTTTT
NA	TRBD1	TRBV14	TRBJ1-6	CASSPDRGSSYNSPLHF	TGTGCCAGCAGCCCTGACAGGGGGAGCTCCTATAATTCACCCCTCCACTTT
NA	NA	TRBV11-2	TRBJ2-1	CASSSLRRTDEQFF	TGTGCCAGCAGCTCCCTACGACGGACAGATGAGCAGTTCTTC
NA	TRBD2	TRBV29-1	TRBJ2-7	CSVETSGSYEQYF	TGCAGCGTTGAAACTAGCGGGTCCTACGAGCAGTACTTC
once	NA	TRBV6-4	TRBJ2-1	CASSVNERGQKQFF	TGTGCCAGCAGTGTCAATGAGAGGGGACAAAAGCAGTTCTTC
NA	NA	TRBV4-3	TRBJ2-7	CASSQDRRGLYEQYF	TGCGCCAGCAGCCAAGATCGGAGGGGGCTCTACGAGCAGTACTTC
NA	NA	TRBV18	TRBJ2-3	CASSLYRGGQGDTQYF	TGTGCCAGCTCACTTTACAGGGGAGGTCAGGGAGATACGCAGTATTTT
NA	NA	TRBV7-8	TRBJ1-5	CASSPGAVNQPQHF	TGTGCCAGCAGCCCAGGGGCAGTTAATCAGCCCCAGCATTTT
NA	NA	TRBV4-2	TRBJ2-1	CASGTYNEQFF	TGTGCCAGCGGGACTTACAATGAGCAGTTCTTC
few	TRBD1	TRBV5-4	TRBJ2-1	CASSLAGTVNNEQFF	TGTGCCAGCAGCTTGGCCGGGACAGTTAACAATGAGCAGTTCTTC
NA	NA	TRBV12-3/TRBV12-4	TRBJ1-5	CASRRVLNQPQHF	TGTGCCAGCAGACGGGTCCTAAATCAGCCCCAGCATTTT
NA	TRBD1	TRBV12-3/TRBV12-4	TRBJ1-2	CASSMTGWGYTF	TGTGCCAGCAGTATGACAGGGTGGGGCTACACCTTC
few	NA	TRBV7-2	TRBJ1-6	CASSLGGYSSPLHF	TGTGCCAGCAGCTTGGGAGGTTATAGTTCACCCCTCCACTTT
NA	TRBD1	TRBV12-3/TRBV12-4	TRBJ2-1	CASTLGTAGEFF	TGTGCCAGCACCCTCGGGACAGCTGGCGAGTTCTTC
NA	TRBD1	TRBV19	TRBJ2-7	CASSPTGGFYEQYF	TGTGCCAGTAGTCCGACAGGGGGCTTCTACGAGCAGTACTTC
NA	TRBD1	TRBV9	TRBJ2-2	CASSVDYRGSVGELFF	TGTGCCAGCAGCGTAGATTACAGGGGTAGCGTCGGGGAGCTGTTTTTT
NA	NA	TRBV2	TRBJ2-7	CASSEADSSYEQYF	TGTGCCAGCAGTGAAGCTGACAGCTCCTACGAGCAGTACTTC
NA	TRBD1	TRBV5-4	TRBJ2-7	CASSLMGQGNYEQYF	TGTGCCAGCAGCTTGATGGGACAGGGGAACTACGAGCAGTACTTC
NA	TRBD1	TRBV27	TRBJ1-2	CASSRGQAGGYTF	TGTGCCAGCAGCCGCGGACAGGCGGGAGGCTACACCTTC
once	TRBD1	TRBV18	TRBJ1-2	CASSPGQENYGYTF	TGTGCCAGCTCACCGGGACAGGAAAACTATGGCTACACCTTC
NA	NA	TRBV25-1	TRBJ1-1	CASRGSLMNTEAFF	TGTGCCAGCAGAGGATCACTAATGAACACTGAAGCTTTCTTT
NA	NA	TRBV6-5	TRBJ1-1	CASSPWEGKTEAFF	TGTGCCAGCAGTCCCTGGGAGGGGAAGACTGAAGCTTTCTTT
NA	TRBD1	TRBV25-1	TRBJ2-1	CASTPDRGLNEQFF	TGTGCCAGCACCCCCGACAGGGGGCTGAATGAGCAGTTCTTC
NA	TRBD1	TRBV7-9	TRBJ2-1	CASSFQGTGGNNEQFF	TGTGCCAGCAGCTTCCAAGGGACAGGGGGTAACAATGAGCAGTTCTTC
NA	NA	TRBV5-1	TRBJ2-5	CASSRQETQYF	TGCGCCAGCAGTCGGCAAGAGACCCAGTACTTC
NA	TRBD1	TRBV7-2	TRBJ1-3	CASSLAGTGGSGNTIYF	TGTGCCAGCAGCTTAGCAGGGACAGGGGGCTCTGGAAACACCATATATTTT
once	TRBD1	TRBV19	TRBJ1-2	CATRQGTTNYGYTF	TGTGCCACCCGACAGGGAACCACTAACTATGGCTACACCTTC
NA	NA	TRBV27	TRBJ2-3	CASRRGQGSAFLTDTQYF	TGTGCCAGCAGAAGAGGCCAGGGTTCGGCATTTCTCACAGATACGCAGTATTTT
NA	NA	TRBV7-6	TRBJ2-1	CASSLGPLRAGYNEQFF	TGTGCCAGCAGCTTAGGCCCCCTCAGGGCTGGGTACAATGAGCAGTTCTTC
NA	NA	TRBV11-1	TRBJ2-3	CASSSSIAETDTQYF	TGTGCCAGCAGTTCTAGCATAGCTGAGACAGATACGCAGTATTTT
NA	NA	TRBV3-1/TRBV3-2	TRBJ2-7	CASSQGGPLSAYEQYF	TGTGCCAGCAGCCAAGGCGGGCCGCTCTCAGCATACGAGCAGTACTTC
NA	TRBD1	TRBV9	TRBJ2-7	CASSVEGTGEGYEQYF	TGTGCCAGCAGCGTAGAAGGGACAGGGGAGGGCTACGAGCAGTACTTC
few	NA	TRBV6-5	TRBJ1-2	CASSSYYGYTF	TGTGCCAGCAGTTCATACTATGGCTACACCTTC
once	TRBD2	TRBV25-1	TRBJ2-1	CASSDLAGRGGEQFF	TGTGCCAGCAGTGATTTGGCGGGGAGGGGAGGGGAGCAGTTCTTC
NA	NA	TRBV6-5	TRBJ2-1	CASSRDSYNEQFF	TGTGCCAGCTCTCGCGACAGCTACAATGAGCAGTTCTTC
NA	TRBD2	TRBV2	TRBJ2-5	CASSLAGAGKGETQYF	TGTGCCAGCAGCCTAGCGGGAGCGGGGAAGGGGGAGACCCAGTACTTC
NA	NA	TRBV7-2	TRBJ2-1	CASSRDFTRNEQFF	TGTGCCAGCAGCCGGGACTTTACTAGGAATGAGCAGTTCTTC
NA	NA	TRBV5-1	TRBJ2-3	CASRVGLSTDTQYF	TGCGCCAGCAGAGTTGGACTGAGCACAGATACGCAGTATTTT
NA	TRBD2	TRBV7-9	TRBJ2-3	CASSLRTSGEGDTQYF	TGTGCCAGCAGCCTTCGGACTAGCGGGGAAGGAGATACGCAGTATTTT
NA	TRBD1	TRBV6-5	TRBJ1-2	CASSYSRTGGGYGYTF	TGTGCCAGCAGTTACTCCCGGACAGGGGGGGGCTATGGCTACACCTTC
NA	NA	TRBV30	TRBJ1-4	CAWSVRSWRGGEKLFF	TGTGCCTGGAGTGTAAGGAGTTGGAGGGGAGGCGAAAAACTGTTTTTT